The rows below give T cell receptor beta chains drawn from one sample of a study of CD8 T cells in Susac syndrome. TCRdb redid the calling of the immunoSEQ multiplex PCR reads with MiXCR, one entry per CDR3 protein. The sample lists 27,000 or so distinct CDR3 sequences, 90% to 95% occurring once. The sequencing sample was made of CD8+ T cells from PBMCs. The receptor set was obtained from a human donor in good health. Each CDR3 is given with its conserved first and last residue. The D gene is left open where the match is weak. Only some rows state a clone size, as once, few, many or a class for expanded clones.

v_call,cdr3_length,d_call,clone_size,j_call,cdr3_nt,cdr3_aa
TRBV27,15,.,once,TRBJ2-5,TGTGCCAGCAGTTCCCGCGGAGGGAAAGCGGCGACCCAGTACTTC,CASSSRGGKAATQYF
TRBV7-9,17,.,once,TRBJ1-1,TGTGCCAGCAGCTTTTTATCAGGTAATCCCATGAACACTGAAGCTTTCTTT,CASSFLSGNPMNTEAFF
TRBV14,15,.,once,TRBJ2-7,TGTGCCAGCAGCCAAGTCAGGTCCCTTTCCAACGAGCAGTACTTC,CASSQVRSLSNEQYF
TRBV4-1,16,.,once,TRBJ1-1,TGCGCCAGCAGCCCCCCAGGGATTTCCATGAACACTGAAGCTTTCTTT,CASSPPGISMNTEAFF
TRBV11-2,15,.,.,TRBJ2-2,TGTGCCAGCAGCCCCTTAATGGGGGCTACCGGGGAGCTGTTTTTT,CASSPLMGATGELFF
TRBV19,11,.,.,TRBJ2-1,TGTGCCAGTAGTCTACGGGATGAGCAGTTCTTC,CASSLRDEQFF
TRBV4-3,14,.,.,TRBJ2-2,TGCGCCAGCAGCCAAGACAGGGCACCCCAAAGGCTGTTTTTT,CASSQDRAPQRLFF
TRBV27,18,TRBD1,.,TRBJ1-6,TGTGCCAGCAGTTTCTTCGGGGAGGGGGCTCACGATAATTCACCCCTCCACTTT,CASSFFGEGAHDNSPLHF
TRBV4-3,15,.,.,TRBJ1-3,TGCGCCAGCAGCCAAGATACGGGACGAGGAAACACCATATATTTT,CASSQDTGRGNTIYF
TRBV6-2/TRBV6-3,13,.,.,TRBJ1-6,TGTGCCAGCGAACGAGTTACGGGGTCACCCCTCCACTTT,CASERVTGSPLHF
TRBV6-6,14,.,.,TRBJ2-7,TGTGCCAGCAGTTACGCCGGGGCGACCTACGAGCAGTACTTC,CASSYAGATYEQYF
TRBV4-3,16,TRBD2,.,TRBJ2-3,TGCGCCAGCAGCCAAGAGGCTAGCGGGGGTACAGATACGCAGTATTTT,CASSQEASGGTDTQYF
TRBV6-5,14,.,.,TRBJ1-3,TGTGCCAGCAGCGCCGGGAGATCAGGAAACACCATATATTTT,CASSAGRSGNTIYF
TRBV12-3/TRBV12-4,15,.,.,TRBJ2-1,TGTGCCAGCAGTTTATCCGGGACACCCAACAATGAGCAGTTCTTC,CASSLSGTPNNEQFF
TRBV29-1,17,.,.,TRBJ2-3,TGCAGCGTTGACGGTCGAGTGACAGGCGGAAGCACAGATACGCAGTATTTT,CSVDGRVTGGSTDTQYF
TRBV5-5,18,.,.,TRBJ2-6,TGTGCCAGCAGCTTGGGGCGACAGTTACGCTCTGGGGCCAACGTCCTGACTTTC,CASSLGRQLRSGANVLTF
TRBV18,15,TRBD2,.,TRBJ2-7,TGTGCCAGCTCAAGCGATAGCGGGTTCTCCTACGAGCAGTACTTC,CASSSDSGFSYEQYF
TRBV12-5,15,.,.,TRBJ2-1,TGTGCTAGTGGTTTGAAGGGGGGCTTTTACAATGAGCAGTTCTTC,CASGLKGGFYNEQFF
TRBV4-3,15,.,.,TRBJ2-7,TGCGCCAGCAGCCAAGAGGGGGGGCCAGCCTACGAGCAGTACTTC,CASSQEGGPAYEQYF
TRBV6-1,13,.,once,TRBJ1-5,TGTGCCAGCAGTGAACAGGGGACTCAGCCCCAGCATTTT,CASSEQGTQPQHF
TRBV6-5,14,TRBD1,.,TRBJ2-5,TGTGCCAGCGGCCTCCCGGACAGGGGGGGGACCCAGTACTTC,CASGLPDRGGTQYF
TRBV7-9,16,TRBD2,once,TRBJ2-4,TGTGCCAGCAGCCCTAGCGGGGCTCTAGCCAAAAACATTCAGTACTTC,CASSPSGALAKNIQYF
TRBV4-3,14,.,.,TRBJ1-1,TGCGCCAGCAGGCAGGGGTTTCATAAGACTGAAGCTTTCTTT,CASRQGFHKTEAFF
TRBV12-3/TRBV12-4,13,.,.,TRBJ1-1,TGTGCCAGCAGTTTAGCCGGGGACACTGAAGCTTTCTTT,CASSLAGDTEAFF
TRBV7-9,15,TRBD2,few,TRBJ2-7,TGTGCCAGCTCCCCACCAAAAAGCGGGGGTTACGAGCAGTACTTC,CASSPPKSGGYEQYF
TRBV6-1,16,TRBD1,.,TRBJ2-7,TGTGCCAGCAGTGAAGAGGTAACAGGGGGCACCTACGAGCAGTACTTC,CASSEEVTGGTYEQYF
TRBV5-8,15,.,.,TRBJ2-3,TGTGCCAGCAGCCTGGGACCGCCTAGCACAGATACGCAGTATTTT,CASSLGPPSTDTQYF
TRBV11-3,14,.,.,TRBJ1-1,TGTGCCAGCAGCTCGGGACATTTGAACACTGAAGCTTTCTTT,CASSSGHLNTEAFF
TRBV29-1,14,.,few,TRBJ2-3,TGCAGCGTTGAAGATACGTCTAGCGCAGATACGCAGTATTTT,CSVEDTSSADTQYF
TRBV29-1,15,TRBD1,once,TRBJ1-2,TGCAGCGTTGAAGATCTCCACAGGGGGCTGTCGGGCTACACCTTC,CSVEDLHRGLSGYTF
TRBV9,15,.,.,TRBJ1-5,TGTGCCAGCAGCCTGACAGGCTATAGCAATCAGCCCCAGCATTTT,CASSLTGYSNQPQHF
TRBV6-2/TRBV6-3,16,.,.,TRBJ1-5,TGTGCCAGCAGAGATCTACAGGGAGTCAGCAATCAGCCCCAGCATTTT,CASRDLQGVSNQPQHF
TRBV29-1,13,.,.,TRBJ1-3,TGCAGCGTTTGGACAGACTCTGGAAACACCATATATTTT,CSVWTDSGNTIYF
TRBV2,13,.,.,TRBJ1-2,TGTGCCAGCAGGCTACCCGAGCCCTATGGCTACACCTTC,CASRLPEPYGYTF
TRBV19,16,TRBD2,.,TRBJ2-5,TGTGCCAGTAGTCCGGAAGAGACTAGCGGAGATGAGACCCAGTACTTC,CASSPEETSGDETQYF
TRBV20-1,13,TRBD2,.,TRBJ2-7,TGCAGTGCTAGATCCCGGGGGGTCTACGAGCAGTACTTC,CSARSRGVYEQYF
TRBV7-2,16,.,.,TRBJ2-5,TGTGCCAGCAGCTTAGCGTTAGGGGGATCCCAGGAGACCCAGTACTTC,CASSLALGGSQETQYF
TRBV2,15,.,.,TRBJ1-1,TGTGCCAGCAGTGAACCCCGAAGTTTGAACACTGAAGCTTTCTTT,CASSEPRSLNTEAFF
TRBV7-9,13,.,.,TRBJ2-7,TGTGCCACCGCGGAGGACGCTAGCTACGAGCAGTACTTC,CATAEDASYEQYF
TRBV29-1,10,.,.,TRBJ2-2,TGCAGCGTCGACACCGGGGAGCTGTTTTTT,CSVDTGELFF
TRBV20-1,17,TRBD1,.,TRBJ1-5,TGCAGTGCTAGGGCACCTGGGACAGGGAGGGGGAATCAGCCCCAGCATTTT,CSARAPGTGRGNQPQHF
TRBV4-3,16,.,.,TRBJ2-1,TGCGCCAGCAGCCAAGATTCGGGCGGCTCCTACAATGAGCAGTTCTTC,CASSQDSGGSYNEQFF
TRBV20-1,14,TRBD1,.,TRBJ1-2,TGCAGTGCCTCCGACCGGGACAGAACTATTGTTTACACCTTC,CSASDRDRTIVYTF
TRBV7-9,16,TRBD1,.,TRBJ2-7,TGTGCCAGCAGCCCAACAGGGGCGAGGAGCTCCTACGAGCAGTACTTC,CASSPTGARSSYEQYF
TRBV6-2/TRBV6-3,13,.,.,TRBJ2-5,TGTGCCAGCAGACAGACGGTCGGAGAGACCCAGTACTTC,CASRQTVGETQYF
TRBV7-9,15,TRBD1,.,TRBJ2-3,TGTGCCAGCAGCTCATCGACAGGGGACTTAGATACGCAGTATTTT,CASSSSTGDLDTQYF
TRBV6-2/TRBV6-3,13,TRBD1,.,TRBJ1-1,TGTGCCAGCAGTCCGGGACAGACCACTGAAGCTTTCTTT,CASSPGQTTEAFF
TRBV27,14,TRBD1,.,TRBJ2-2,TGTGCCAGCAGCTTGGGACAGTTCGTCGGGGAGCTGTTTTTT,CASSLGQFVGELFF
TRBV6-1,15,.,.,TRBJ1-1,TGTGCCAGCAGTGAGGAGACAGTCGAGAACACTGAAGCTTTCTTT,CASSEETVENTEAFF
TRBV6-6,13,.,once,TRBJ2-5,TGTGCCACCTCGGACCTTAGACAAGAGACCCAGTACTTC,CATSDLRQETQYF
TRBV7-2,16,.,.,TRBJ2-3,TGTGCCAGCAGCTCCCGGGTCGCCTCTAGCACAGATACGCAGTATTTT,CASSSRVASSTDTQYF
TRBV27,15,.,.,TRBJ2-2,TGTGCCAGCAGCAAGCCGGGCTCCACCGACGGGGAGCTGTTTTTT,CASSKPGSTDGELFF
TRBV20-1,14,.,.,TRBJ1-1,TGCAGTGCTAGAGAAGCAGGAATGAACACTGAAGCTTTCTTT,CSAREAGMNTEAFF
TRBV7-2,15,.,.,TRBJ2-7,TGTGCCAGCAGCTTCGACAGGTTAAGCTCCTACGAGCAGTACTTC,CASSFDRLSSYEQYF
TRBV27,14,.,.,TRBJ2-1,TGTGCCAGCAGTTACCGCCGGGGTGGCAATGAGCAGTTCTTC,CASSYRRGGNEQFF